These 2 T cell receptor beta chains share one sample of origin, sequenced in a study of cytomegalovirus exposure and HLA in healthy donors (dated by TCRdb to about 2017). Libraries came from the immunoSEQ multiplex PCR assay. The multiplex PCR relied on a mix of 60 forward primers for TCR Vbeta segments and 13 reverse primers for TCR Jbeta segments. The immuneACCESS repertoire file appears here via TCRdb, limited to in-frame rearrangements. These files lack a portion of the clones; in checked studies, under half of the deficit traces to unresolved V genes, and the cause of the others is not known. For this sample the table gives under 140,000 clones, of which 80% to 85% were detected only once. 2.5% to 3% of the sample lies in the top ten. The specimen sequenced was PBMCs. The receptor source for this set is a woman in her sixties in good health and CMV-seropositive.

The V and J genes are TRBV7-6 and TRBJ1-2, with a possible D match to TRBD1 (5 bases). The ends were cut back, 2 bases at V and 0 bases at J, with 28 bases in the middle. The CDR3 has 21 residues. CDR1 is SGHVS, CDR2 FNYEAQ, per germline. The CDR3 protein is CASSLHRGWTHTDQANYGYTF. The CDR3 DNA follows: TGTGCCAGCAGCTTACATCGCGGTTGGACACACACAGACCAAGCTAACTATGGCTACACCTTC.

The CDR3 coding sequence is TGCGCCAGCACAGGGGCGCTTACCGGGGAGCTGTTTTTT. Translated: CASTGALTGELFF. V and J are TRBV10-1 and TRBJ2-2; D possibly corresponds to TRBD1 (6 bases). The CDR3 contains 13 residues. The V gene's germline CDR1 is WNHNN and CDR2 SYGVQD (reference sequence). The V end lost 7 bases, the J end lost 5 bases, and 11 bases lay between the germline ends.